Each of the 24 T cell receptor beta chains below was sequenced from the same sample in a study of control samples from healthy donors and cancer patients. Data came from immunoSEQ multiplex PCR; TCRdb stores just in-frame clones and leaves some out. The sample carries 150,000 to 200,000 clones, 75% to 95% recorded once. The sample comprised blood. The receptors were sampled from a woman between 40 and 50 years old in good health.

V gene TRBV5-4 combines with J gene TRBJ1-2, with D possibly TRBD1 on 6 matching bases. Germline CDR1 SGHNT, CDR2 YYREEE (reference sequence). The CDR3 contains 15 residues. V was cut by 7 bases and J by 6 bases, with 22 bases left in between. The CDR3 reads CASGVDRMRIDGYTF. For the CDR3, the DNA is TGTGCCAGCGGGGTAGACAGGATGAGGATCGATGGCTACACCTTC.

The rearrangement links TRBV5-1 to TRBJ1-4; D remains ambiguous. Germline V gives CDR1 SGHRS, CDR2 YFSETQ. CDR3 size: 14 residues. Trimming removed 6 bases at V and 4 bases at J, with 13 bases between. The CDR3 reads CASTPGANNEKLFF. The CDR3 nucleotides read TGCGCCAGCACTCCGGGAGCTAATAATGAAAAACTGTTTTTT.

This chain connects TRBV10-1 to TRBJ1-1, with D perhaps matching TRBD1 (6 bases). The CDR3 runs to 14 residues. The V gene lost 4 bases and the J gene lost 6 bases, with 15 bases spanning the gap. Germline V gene sequence: CDR1 WNHNN, CDR2 SYGVQD (reference sequence). CDR3 amino acids: CASSASGAAAEAFF. CDR3 coding DNA: TGCGCCAGCAGTGCGTCGGGGGCGGCGGCTGAAGCTTTCTTT.

The chain uses TRBV2 and TRBJ1-1; D unresolved. Germline V gene data show CDR1 as SNHLY and CDR2 as FYNNEI. The CDR3 spans 14 residues. V lost 7 bases and J 4 bases, leaving 16 bases between the germline ends. This chain's CDR3 is CASTLEEGGTEAFF. The CDR3 DNA sequence: TGTGCCAGCACCCTGGAGGAGGGAGGCACTGAAGCTTTCTTT.

This clone was seen a few times. The CDR3, as DNA: TGTGCCAGCAGTGACCAGGGGCGGGACTACGAGCAGTACTTC. Translating gives CASSDQGRDYEQYF. The chain combines TRBV2 with TRBJ2-7; D assignment may be TRBD1 or TRBD2 (6 bases each). Between the trimmed V and J ends, which lost 3 bases and 3 bases, there was a span of 12 bases. The V gene's germline CDR1 is SNHLY and CDR2 FYNNEI. CDR3 length: 14 amino acids.

This clone was seen only a few times. The chain carries TRBV3-1 (or the pseudogene TRBV3-2) and TRBJ2-7; no definite D call. V lost 0 bases to trimming and J lost 1 base, with 7 bases between them. Germline V gene data show CDR1 as LGHDT and CDR2 as YNNKEL (reference sequence). The CDR3 totals 14 residues. As DNA, the CDR3 is TGTGCCAGCAGCCAAGATTGGGAATCCTACGAGCAGTACTTC. Amino acids: CASSQDWESYEQYF.

The chain combines TRBV7-9 with TRBJ1-1; D is ambiguous. This CDR3 has 13 residues. CDR1 and CDR2 (germline): SEHNR, FQNEAQ (reference sequence). Trimming stripped 5 bases from V and 4 bases from J, with 11 bases between. The CDR3 nucleotides read TGTGCCAGCAGCACCCGTTTGGGCACTGAAGCTTTCTTT. Its translation: CASSTRLGTEAFF.

The chain carries TRBV5-5 and TRBJ2-2; 8 bases fit TRBD1. Trimming cost V 3 bases and J 2 bases; bases outside gene matches: 12. The CDR3 totals 18 residues. Germline CDR1 is SGHKS and CDR2 is YYEKEE (reference sequence). The CDR3 sequence: CASSYYSPGTGNTGELFF. The CDR3 DNA sequence: TGTGCCAGCAGCTATTATAGTCCCGGGACAGGTAACACCGGGGAGCTGTTTTTT.

This chain joins TRBV5-6 and TRBJ1-5, with D maybe TRBD1 (5 bases). Trimming stripped 2 bases from V and 1 base from J, with 16 bases between. The CDR3 is made up of 17 amino acids. Germline values: CDR1 SGHDT, CDR2 YYEEEE. The CDR3 DNA sequence: TGTGCCAGCAGCTTTTCGTACGAGGGGTGGAGCAATCAGCCCCAGCATTTT. Protein: CASSFSYEGWSNQPQHF.

The V call is TRBV4-2, the J call TRBJ2-1; 8 positions agree with TRBD2. The CDR3 covers 16 residues. Germline-derived CDR1 and CDR2 are LGHNA and YNFKEQ. V was clipped by 4 bases and J by 2 bases; unmatched bases: 7. CDR3 DNA sequence: TGTGCCAGCAGCCCTCACGGGGGGGGTCCCTACAATGAGCAGTTCTTC. This encodes CASSPHGGGPYNEQFF.

V usage is TRBV5-1 and J usage is TRBJ2-2; 13 positions agree with TRBD2. The CDR3 consists of 17 residues. The V gene end was trimmed by 4 bases and the J gene end by 6 bases; junction bases not matched to a gene: 9. Germline-derived CDR1 and CDR2 are SGHRS and YFSETQ. CDR3 bases: TGCGCCAGCAGCCCCCCCGGGACTAGCGGGGCGGCCGGGGAGCTGTTTTTT. As protein: CASSPPGTSGAAGELFF.

The J gene is TRBJ2-2, the V gene TRBV6-4, with a weak D call TRBD2 (7 bases). V lost 3 bases, J lost 4 bases, and 12 bases lay in between. CDR1 MRHNA and CDR2 SNTAGT come from the germline V gene. This CDR3 region has 15 residues. The CDR3 loop is CASSEFGGLTGELFF. CDR3 DNA: TGTGCCAGCAGTGAATTCGGGGGGCTCACCGGGGAGCTGTTTTTT.

The genes are TRBV2 and TRBJ2-1, with 7 bases aligning to TRBD1. The CDR3 runs 14 residues. V lost 7 bases and J lost 6; bases outside the gene matches: 9. Germline lookup yields CDR1 SNHLY and CDR2 FYNNEI. CDR3 in amino acids: CASKSFDRVNEQFF. CDR3 coding DNA: TGTGCCAGCAAATCCTTTGACAGGGTCAATGAGCAGTTCTTC.

The V call is TRBV19, the J call TRBJ2-5; D ambiguous. There are 13 residues in the CDR3. V gave up 3 bases and J gave up 2 bases, with 7 bases separating them. Germline V CDR1 and CDR2: LNHDA, SQIVND (reference sequence). CDR3 nucleotides: TGTGCCAGTAGTATTAACAGACAAGAGACCCAGTACTTC. Translation gives CASSINRQETQYF.

This clone showed up many times. The chain uses TRBV5-1 and TRBJ1-2; D is uncertain. This CDR3 is built from 16 residues. Trimming pared 0 bases from V and 4 bases from J, leaving 16 bases between. Germline CDR1 SGHRS, CDR2 YFSETQ. Here the CDR3 reads CASSLEGRMRLYGYTF. The CDR3 region has the DNA TGCGCCAGCAGCTTGGAAGGGCGGATGCGCCTCTATGGCTACACCTTC.

This sequence joins TRBV27 and TRBJ1-1; no clear D gene. There are 13 residues in the CDR3. The V gene's germline CDR1 is MNHEY and CDR2 SMNVEV (reference sequence). V lost 6 bases and J lost 0, with 8 bases in between. In nucleotides, the CDR3 is TGTGCCAGCAGCGCGGCAGTGAACACTGAAGCTTTCTTT. It encodes CASSAAVNTEAFF.

The rearrangement joins TRBV6-5 to TRBJ1-5; D uncertain. Germline CDR1 reads MNHEY; CDR2 reads SVGAGI. Trimming shortened V by 5 bases and J by 2 bases, and 13 bases separated the two germline ends. The CDR3 is 15 amino acids. CDR3 loop: CASSIVARGNQPQHF. The CDR3 DNA is TGTGCCAGCAGTATCGTAGCGAGGGGCAATCAGCCCCAGCATTTT.

The rearrangement joins TRBV3-1 (or the pseudogene TRBV3-2) to TRBJ2-2, with a tentative D call TRBD1 (6 bases). CDR1 is LGHDT and CDR2 is YNNKEL in the germline V gene (reference sequence). The CDR3 sequence is 16 residues long. The V end was cut by 2 bases, the J end by 6 bases, with 16 bases between. The CDR3 DNA follows: TGTGCCAGCAGCCAATCATGGGGGCGGGCGGCCGGGGAGCTGTTTTTT. It translates to CASSQSWGRAAGELFF.

This chain joins TRBV19 and TRBJ2-7, with TRBD1 matching over 10 bases. Germline V gene lookup returns CDR1 LNHDA and CDR2 SQIVND (reference sequence). With 6 bases clipped from V and 5 bases from J, the junction kept 13 bases outside the gene matches. This CDR3 is built from 16 residues. The DNA of the CDR3 is TGTGCCAGTAGCTCTATGCGACAGGGGGCGGTCGACGAGCAGTACTTC. It translates to CASSSMRQGAVDEQYF.

This chain joins TRBV12-3 or TRBV12-4 and TRBJ1-1, with D hard to call. The CDR3 is 13 residues long. V lost 4 bases and J lost 5, with 11 bases in between. CDR3 DNA: TGTGCCAGCAGTTGGATCAGTAGGACTGAAGCTTTCTTT. Encoded protein: CASSWISRTEAFF.

The V gene is TRBV6-5, the J gene TRBJ1-1, with D possibly TRBD1 on 5 matching bases. Germline V gene lookup returns CDR1 MNHEY and CDR2 SVGAGI. V dropped 0 bases and J dropped 0 bases, with 8 bases sitting between them. The CDR3 is 15 amino acids. Here the CDR3 DNA reads TGTGCCAGCAGTTACTCGGGAGGGGTGAACACTGAAGCTTTCTTT. It yields the protein CASSYSGGVNTEAFF.

This chain joins TRBV11-2 and TRBJ2-3; D is uncertain. Germline CDR1 SGHAT, CDR2 FQNNGV. The V end lost 5 bases, the J end lost 4 bases, and 10 bases lay between the germline ends. This CDR3 region has 13 residues. CDR3 in DNA: TGTGCCAGCAGCCCGGGCATTCCAGATACGCAGTATTTT. It translates to CASSPGIPDTQYF.

V is TRBV7-2 and J is TRBJ1-4; unclear D gene. The CDR3 spans 13 residues. Germline CDR1 and CDR2: SGHTA and FQGNSA. V dropped 5 bases and J dropped 8 bases, with 12 bases sitting between them. The CDR3 loop reads CASSKKVREKLFF. As DNA, the CDR3 is TGTGCCAGCAGCAAAAAGGTCCGGGAAAAACTGTTTTTT.

The chain couples TRBV2 to TRBJ1-4; 7 bases are shared with TRBD1. This CDR3 has 13 amino acids. The germline V gene has CDR1 SNHLY and CDR2 FYNNEI. Trimming removed 6 bases from V and 13 bases from J; junction bases left unmatched: 11. The CDR3 reads CASSKRQGGGLFF. The CDR3 DNA is TGTGCCAGCAGCAAGCGACAGGGTGGCGGACTGTTTTTT.